One and the same sample provided the 25 T cell receptor beta chains below, sequenced in a study of blood T cell repertoires in COVID-19. Some clones are missing from TCRdb's copy, which holds only in-frame ones; the method was immunoSEQ multiplex PCR. The sample holds some 110,000 clones, approximately 89% seen once. The sequenced material came from peripheral blood. The receptors were gathered from a woman older than 75 with COVID-19, enrolled during active disease.

This clone was seen only a few times. This chain connects TRBV25-1 to TRBJ2-5; 10 nucleotides align to TRBD2. The germline V gene encodes CDR1 MGHDK and CDR2 SYGVNS. CDR3 length equals 16 residues. Trimming at V came to 3 bases and at J to 3 bases, leaving 7 bases not matched to a gene. The CDR3 DNA sequence: TGTGCCAGCAGTGACCCGGGACTAGCGTATGAAGAGACCCAGTACTTC. Residues: CASSDPGLAYEETQYF.

This chain links TRBV4-1 with TRBJ2-6; TRBD2 might be the D (5 bases). From germline, CDR1 is MGHRA and CDR2 YSYEKL. CDR3 size: 18 residues. V was clipped by 5 bases and J by 1 base, with 18 bases between them. This CDR3 reads CASSAGLLKKSGANVLTF. The CDR3 DNA follows: TGCGCCAGCAGCGCAGGACTGCTGAAAAAATCTGGGGCCAACGTCCTGACTTTC.

This sequence joins TRBV7-8 and TRBJ1-5; D is unclear. Deletions cut 1 base from V and 3 bases from J, with 16 bases between. Germline assignment: CDR1 SGHVS and CDR2 FQNEAQ. The CDR3 extends over 17 amino acids. The CDR3 nucleotides read TGTGCCAGCAGCTTAGGCCCCTGGACTGGCAACAATCAGCCCCAGCATTTT. Protein: CASSLGPWTGNNQPQHF.

The chain recombines TRBV7-9 with TRBJ2-1; possibly TRBD2 for D (5 bases). The V end was cut by 5 bases, the J end by 7 bases, with 18 bases between. The germline CDR1 and CDR2 sequences are SEHNR and FQNEAQ (reference sequence). This CDR3 is built from 15 residues. The CDR3 here is CASSPVGSSGNEQFF. The CDR3 DNA reads as TGTGCCAGCAGCCCTGTTGGGAGTAGTGGGAATGAGCAGTTCTTC.

The chain's CDR3 is CASSSGTFSTDTQYF. The CDR3 nucleotides read TGTGCCAGCTCGTCGGGTACGTTTAGCACAGATACGCAGTATTTT. The V call is TRBV18, the J call TRBJ2-3; D gene unclear. Germline V gene data show CDR1 as KGHSH and CDR2 as LQKENI. Trimming took 6 bases from V and 0 from J, leaving 13 bases between them. The CDR3 contains 15 residues.

The chain is built from TRBV9 and TRBJ2-1, with 10 bases lining up with TRBD2. The J segment lost 5 bases and the V segment lost 0 bases, leaving 5 bases of the junction unmatched. Germline V CDR1 and CDR2: SGDLS, YYNGEE. This CDR3 region has 16 residues. In DNA form, the CDR3 reads TGTGCCAGCAGCGTAGTTGGGACTAGCGCACACAATGAGCAGTTCTTC. It translates to CASSVVGTSAHNEQFF.

This chain connects TRBV6-5 to TRBJ1-2, with D maybe TRBD1 (5 bases). Looked up from germline, CDR1 is MNHEY and CDR2 is SVGAGI. The germline V and J ends were trimmed by 6 bases and 6 bases, with 14 bases remaining between them. This CDR3 has 13 residues. CDR3 sequence reads: CASRRQNNDGYTF. The CDR3 nucleotides read TGTGCCAGCAGAAGACAGAATAATGATGGCTACACCTTC.

This sequence joins TRBV15 and TRBJ1-6, with D possibly TRBD1 on 6 matching bases. This CDR3 comprises 14 residues. Germline V gene data show CDR1 as LNHNV and CDR2 as YYDKDF (reference sequence). With 6 bases removed from V and 7 bases from J, the gap between germline ends came to 13 bases. The CDR3 loop reads CATSTGLGNSPLHF. For the CDR3, the DNA is TGTGCCACCAGTACAGGGCTAGGGAATTCACCCCTCCACTTT.

The chain couples TRBV20-1 to TRBJ2-7; 9 nucleotides line up with TRBD1. This CDR3 is built from 11 residues. CDR1 and CDR2 from the germline V gene are DFQATT and SNEGSKA (reference sequence). Here the CDR3 DNA reads TGCAGCGGGTCGACAGGGGGCGAGCAGTACTTC. Its protein is CSGSTGGEQYF.

This chain connects TRBV28 to TRBJ1-1; D perhaps matches TRBD1 (5 bases). CDR1 is MDHEN and CDR2 is SYDVKM in the germline V gene. This CDR3 region has 12 residues. Trimming stripped 9 bases from V and 2 bases from J, with 10 bases between. This CDR3 reads CASVTANTEAFF. The CDR3 DNA is TGTGCCAGTGTGACAGCTAACACTGAAGCTTTCTTT. Looking up the rest from reference TRBV28 and TRBJ1-1 gives the full variable domain: DVKVTQSSRYLVKRTGEKVFLECVQDMDHENMFWYRQDPGLGLRLIYFSYDVKMKEKGDIPEGYSVSREKKERFSLILESASTNQTSMYLCASVTANTEAFFGQGTRLTVV.

The chain links TRBV6-1 to TRBJ2-5; 10 bases match TRBD2. Germline lookup yields CDR1 MNHNS and CDR2 SASEGT. V trimming: 4 bases; J trimming: 2 bases; junction bases outside the gene matches: 10. The CDR3 consists of 17 residues. CDR3 nucleotide sequence: TGTGCCAGCAGTGGTTTTCAGCGGGAGGGCCAGCAAGAGACCCAGTACTTC. This gives the protein CASSGFQREGQQETQYF.

The chain employs TRBV7-9 and TRBJ1-1; 8 bases line up with TRBD1. The V and J ends lost 5 bases and 3 bases, in that order; junction bases with no gene match: 8. The CDR3 extends over 15 amino acids. Germline V gene lookup returns CDR1 SEHNR and CDR2 FQNEAQ (reference sequence). The CDR3 loop is CASSPRTGWDTEAFF. CDR3 nucleotide sequence: TGTGCCAGCAGCCCGAGGACAGGGTGGGACACTGAAGCTTTCTTT.

The V call is TRBV5-1, the J call TRBJ1-2, with D perhaps matching TRBD1 (5 bases). The V gene's germline CDR1 is SGHRS and CDR2 YFSETQ. This CDR3 has 13 residues. The V end lost 4 bases, the J end lost 1 base, and 8 bases lay between the germline ends. The CDR3 nucleotides read TGCGCCAGCAGCCACGACAGTAACTATGGCTACACCTTC. Its protein product is CASSHDSNYGYTF.

CDR3 sequence (DNA): TGTGCCAGCAGAGATAATGTCGGTGGAGGTAGCTATGGCTACACCTTC. Protein: CASRDNVGGGSYGYTF. The chain is built from TRBV27 and TRBJ1-2; D call uncertain. Trimming took 6 bases from V and 4 from J, leaving 21 bases between them. The CDR3 is 16 amino acids. Germline values: CDR1 MNHEY, CDR2 SMNVEV (reference sequence).

V and J are TRBV9 and TRBJ2-7; 13 bases are a match to TRBD2. The CDR3 has 16 amino acids. With 0 bases clipped from V and 7 bases from J, the junction kept 7 bases outside the gene matches. Germline CDR1 and CDR2: SGDLS and YYNGEE. The CDR3 sequence: CASSVGRTSGSEEQYF. CDR3 DNA: TGTGCCAGCAGCGTAGGGCGGACTAGCGGGAGCGAGGAGCAGTACTTC.

The rearrangement joins TRBV6-5 to TRBJ2-3; D might be TRBD1 (5 bases). The CDR3 loop spans 13 amino acids. V was shortened by 5 bases and J by 10 bases, with 16 bases between the two germline ends. The germline V gene encodes CDR1 MNHEY and CDR2 SVGAGI. This CDR3 reads CASSHPTVQAQYF. CDR3 bases: TGTGCCAGCAGTCACCCGACAGTTCAGGCGCAGTATTTT.

The chain combines TRBV19 with TRBJ1-2; TRBD1 agrees at 9 bases. Looked up from germline, CDR1 is LNHDA and CDR2 is SQIVND (reference sequence). This CDR3 region has 13 residues. V shed 5 bases, J shed 6 bases, and the junction held 4 bases outside the gene matches. The CDR3 region has the DNA TGTGCCAGTAGTCCAGGGACAGGGAATGGCTACACCTTC. It translates to CASSPGTGNGYTF.

This clone was counted once. This chain connects TRBV15 to TRBJ2-1, with TRBD2 matching over 10 bases. J lost 5 bases, V lost 4 bases, and 5 bases had no gene match. The length of the CDR3 is 15 residues. The germline CDR1 and CDR2 sequences are LNHNV and YYDKDF (reference sequence). This CDR3 is CATSIGLAVNNEQFF. In DNA, the CDR3 is TGTGCCACCAGCATAGGACTAGCGGTAAACAATGAGCAGTTCTTC. Supplemented by reference TRBV15 and TRBJ2-1, the full variable domain reads DAMVIQNPRYQVTQFGKPVTLSCSQTLNHNVMYWYQQKSSQAPKLLFHYYDKDFNNEADTPDNFQSRRPNTSFCFLDIRSPGLGDTAMYLCATSIGLAVNNEQFFGPGTRLTVL.

The chain combines TRBV25-1 with TRBJ1-6; 7 nucleotides align to TRBD1. This CDR3 region has 14 residues. The junction had 6 bases not matched to a gene; V was cut back by 4 bases and J by 9 bases. Germline assignment: CDR1 MGHDK and CDR2 SYGVNS. CDR3 region: CASSARQGSSPLHF. The CDR3 DNA reads as TGTGCCAGCAGTGCGCGACAGGGTTCTTCACCCCTCCACTTT.

This chain joins TRBV7-2 and TRBJ2-1; possibly TRBD1 for D (6 bases). Trimming shortened V by 5 bases and J by 2 bases, and 19 bases separated the two germline ends. There are 17 residues in the CDR3. Germline V gene data show CDR1 as SGHTA and CDR2 as FQGNSA. This chain's CDR3 is CASSPYPGEFAYNEQFF. Here the CDR3 DNA reads TGTGCCAGCAGCCCGTACCCAGGGGAGTTCGCCTACAATGAGCAGTTCTTC.

This clone appeared once. V usage is TRBV11-2 and J usage is TRBJ2-7; D unclear. This CDR3 comprises 12 residues. Germline loops: CDR1 SGHAT, CDR2 FQNNGV. V lost 5 bases and J 6 bases, leaving 11 bases between the germline ends. The CDR3: CASSRSNGEQYF. CDR3 coding DNA: TGTGCCAGCAGCAGAAGTAACGGCGAGCAGTACTTC.

V and J are TRBV19 and TRBJ2-2, with D maybe TRBD1 (5 bases). V was trimmed by 4 bases and J by 5 bases, leaving 14 bases between them. The CDR3 has 15 residues. Germline CDR1 reads LNHDA; CDR2 reads SQIVND (reference sequence). CDR3 sequence reads: CASSKERQGTGELFF. Here the CDR3 DNA reads TGTGCCAGTAGTAAGGAGCGCCAGGGAACCGGGGAGCTGTTTTTT.

The chain couples TRBV7-3 to TRBJ2-3, with 7 bases fitting TRBD2. V lost 5 bases to trimming and J lost 0 bases; unmatched junction nucleotides: 5. From germline, CDR1 is SGHTA and CDR2 FQGTGA. The CDR3 is 15 amino acids. CDR3 residues: CASSIQRGSTDTQYF. Here the CDR3 DNA reads TGTGCCAGCAGCATCCAGCGGGGTAGCACAGATACGCAGTATTTT.

This clone was picked up one time. The CDR3: CSVEVTRLGEQFF. The CDR3 nucleotides read TGCAGCGTTGAGGTCACCAGGTTGGGTGAGCAGTTCTTC. The chain employs TRBV29-1 and TRBJ2-1; D is undetermined. The CDR3 has 13 residues. Germline CDR1 and CDR2: SQVTM and ANQGSEA. V lost 3 bases and J lost 9, with 15 bases in between.

V usage is TRBV15 and J usage is TRBJ1-1; D is unclear. The CDR3 length is 13 residues. Germline loops: CDR1 LNHNV, CDR2 YYDKDF (reference sequence). V was trimmed by 0 bases and J by 1 base, leaving 3 bases between them. CDR3 DNA sequence: TGTGCCACCAGCAGAGATAAGAACACTGAAGCTTTCTTT. Translating gives CATSRDKNTEAFF. Full variable domain (missing parts from reference TRBV15 and TRBJ1-1): DAMVIQNPRYQVTQFGKPVTLSCSQTLNHNVMYWYQQKSSQAPKLLFHYYDKDFNNEADTPDNFQSRRPNTSFCFLDIRSPGLGDTAMYLCATSRDKNTEAFFGQGTRLTVV.